The 15 T cell receptor beta chains below come from one sample, sequenced in a study of spatial heterogeneity in lung cancer. TCRdb itself ran the 5' RACE reads through MiXCR, one entry per CDR3 protein. This sample yields 45,000 to 55,000 distinct CDR3 sequences, of which approximately 5.7% are seen a single time; over 8.5% belongs to the top ten. Noted time point: sample taken at primary tumor resection. The input material, whole RNA from tumor, nontumor lung or frozen PBMC, was sequenced unsorted. The specimen comprised PBMCs, sampled at surgery. These receptors originate from a male donor with early-stage non-small cell lung cancer.

In its sample, this clonotype was seen a few times. The rearrangement links TRBV11-2 to TRBJ2-3; 11 bases match TRBD2. The germline V gene has CDR1 SGHAT and CDR2 FQNNGV. This CDR3 comprises 16 residues. Trimming took 5 bases from V and 3 from J; bases not matched to a gene: 7. The CDR3 sequence: CASSETSGRGTDTQYF. DNA for the CDR3: TGTGCCAGCAGCGAAACTAGCGGGAGAGGGACAGATACGCAGTATTTT.

This clonotype was seen many times. This chain connects TRBV7-9 to TRBJ2-6; D unclear. CDR3 length: 16 residues. Germline V lookup: CDR1 SEHNR, CDR2 FQNEAQ (reference sequence). V lost 0 bases and J lost 2, with 8 bases in between. CDR3 DNA: TGTGCCAGCAGCTTAGCGCTGGGAACTGGGGCCAACGTCCTGACTTTC. Protein product: CASSLALGTGANVLTF. Full variable domain (rest looked up from reference TRBV7-9 and TRBJ2-6): DTGVSQNPRHKITKRGQNVTFRCDPISEHNRLYWYRQTLGQGPEFLTYFQNEAQLEKSRLLSDRFSAERPKGSFSTLEIQRTEQGDSAMYLCASSLALGTGANVLTFGAGSRLTVL.

This clonotype was detected ten times or more. The chain carries TRBV7-8 and TRBJ2-7; D unclear. The CDR3 runs 13 residues. Trimming removed 4 bases from V and 3 bases from J, with 10 bases in between. The germline gives CDR1 SGHVS, CDR2 FQNEAQ. CDR3 amino acids: CASSSVQNYEQYF. CDR3 sequence (DNA): TGTGCCAGCAGCTCGGTACAAAACTACGAGCAGTACTTC.

This clonotype was found many times. The genes are TRBV7-8 and TRBJ2-1; a weak D match, TRBD2 (6 bases). The CDR3 length is 15 residues. V was trimmed by 3 bases and J by 6 bases, leaving 15 bases between them. CDR1 SGHVS and CDR2 FQNEAQ come from the germline V gene. The CDR3: CASSLRVGGINEQFF. The CDR3 bases are TGTGCCAGCAGCTTGAGGGTAGGCGGGATCAATGAGCAGTTCTTC.

At least ten counts were recorded for this clonotype. The chain combines TRBV5-1 with TRBJ1-2; no firm D call. This CDR3 is 14 amino acids long. Trimming took off 1 base at V and 7 bases at J, with 14 bases between the two ends. Germline V CDR1 and CDR2: SGHRS, YFSETQ. CDR3: CASSLLLGNGGYTF. The CDR3 region has the DNA TGCGCCAGCAGCTTGTTGTTGGGGAATGGTGGCTACACCTTC.

This clonotype appeared many times. A read error may produce the germline difference seen at one junction end. The rearrangement joins TRBV25-1 to TRBJ1-4; tentatively, D is TRBD1 (6 bases). CDR1 MGHDK and CDR2 SYGVNS come from the germline V gene. The CDR3 is 14 residues long. For the CDR3, the DNA is TGTGCCAGTAGTGAGGACAGAGGAAATGAAAAACTGTTTTTT. Encoded protein: CASSEDRGNEKLFF.

This clonotype was seen at least ten times. The chain combines TRBV7-2 with TRBJ2-7; TRBD2 aligns across 11 bases. V lost 6 bases, J lost 4 bases, and 5 bases stayed unmatched. CDR1 SGHTA and CDR2 FQGNSA come from the germline V gene. CDR3 length: 14 residues. This CDR3 is CASSSLAGGYEQYF. As DNA, the CDR3 is TGTGCCAGCAGTTCCTTAGCGGGAGGGTACGAGCAGTACTTC.

This clonotype was recorded at least ten times. The genes are TRBV5-6 and TRBJ2-1; 8 nucleotides agree with TRBD2. J was trimmed by 10 bases and V by 4 bases; bases with no gene match: 13. Germline loops: CDR1 SGHDT, CDR2 YYEEEE. The CDR3 length is 15 residues. CDR3 sequence reads: CASSDVTSARGEQFF. Written as DNA, the CDR3 is TGTGCCAGCAGCGACGTGACTAGCGCCCGTGGAGAGCAGTTCTTC.

Ten or more counts support this clonotype. The V gene is TRBV7-6, the J gene TRBJ2-5, with 7 bases identical to TRBD1. There are 15 residues in the CDR3. V lost 1 base to trimming and J lost 4 bases; unmatched junction nucleotides: 6. The V gene's germline CDR1 is SGHVS and CDR2 FNYEAQ. CDR3 nucleotide sequence: TGTGCCAGCAGCTTAGATGTAGCAGGGGGAGAGACCCAGTACTTC. This codes for CASSLDVAGGETQYF.

The table lists this clonotype with many counts. This rearrangement joins TRBV9 to TRBJ1-5; the D is unclear. Germline assignment: CDR1 SGDLS and CDR2 YYNGEE. The CDR3 has 13 amino acids. The germline V and J ends were trimmed by 3 bases and 6 bases, with 10 bases remaining between them. The CDR3 nucleotides read TGTGCCAGCAGCGGAGCCTCCGGTCAGCCCCAGCATTTT. Amino acids: CASSGASGQPQHF.

Many counts were recorded for this clonotype. V usage is TRBV4-2 and J usage is TRBJ2-2; D may match TRBD1 or TRBD2 (7 bases each). The V gene's germline CDR1 is LGHNA and CDR2 YNFKEQ. V was pared by 4 bases and J by 6 bases, with 15 bases between. This CDR3 has 15 amino acids. Written as DNA, the CDR3 is TGTGCCAGCAGCCGCGTCCAGGGGGGGTCCGGGGAGCTGTTTTTT. Protein sequence: CASSRVQGGSGELFF.

This clonotype was seen many times. The rearrangement joins TRBV5-4 to TRBJ2-7; weak D call: TRBD2 (6 bases). In germline, CDR1 is SGHNT, CDR2 YYREEE (reference sequence). V shed 5 bases and J shed 1 base, with 19 bases lying between them. The CDR3 has 16 residues. For the CDR3, the DNA is TGTGCCAGCAGTTACGGGGGAGGCATCCTGTCCTACGAGCAGTACTTC. It specifies CASSYGGGILSYEQYF.

This clonotype was counted many times. The chain is built from TRBV20-1 and TRBJ2-7; weak D call: TRBD2 (6 bases). This CDR3 spans 12 amino acids. Germline loops: CDR1 DFQATT, CDR2 SNEGSKA (reference sequence). CDR3 in amino acids: CRGGPSLYEQYF. CDR3 bases: TGCAGGGGGGGTCCTAGCCTCTACGAGCAGTACTTC.

The chain combines TRBV6-6 with TRBJ2-7; D might be TRBD1 (5 bases). V lost 5 bases and J 0 bases, leaving 14 bases between the germline ends. The CDR3 totals 15 residues. Germline CDR1 is MNHNY and CDR2 is SVGAGI (reference sequence). In DNA form, the CDR3 reads TGTGCCAGCAGTCGTTACAGGTTCGACTCCTACGAGCAGTACTTC. This codes for CASSRYRFDSYEQYF.

This clonotype turned up a few times. This rearrangement joins TRBV19 to TRBJ2-5, with 10 bases lining up with TRBD2. From germline, CDR1 is LNHDA and CDR2 SQIVND (reference sequence). This CDR3 is 13 amino acids long. Germline trimming cut 10 bases from V and 5 bases from J; bases unmatched to any gene: 7. The CDR3 sequence: CATHLAGEETQYF. CDR3 in DNA: TGTGCCACCCACCTAGCGGGAGAGGAGACCCAGTACTTC.